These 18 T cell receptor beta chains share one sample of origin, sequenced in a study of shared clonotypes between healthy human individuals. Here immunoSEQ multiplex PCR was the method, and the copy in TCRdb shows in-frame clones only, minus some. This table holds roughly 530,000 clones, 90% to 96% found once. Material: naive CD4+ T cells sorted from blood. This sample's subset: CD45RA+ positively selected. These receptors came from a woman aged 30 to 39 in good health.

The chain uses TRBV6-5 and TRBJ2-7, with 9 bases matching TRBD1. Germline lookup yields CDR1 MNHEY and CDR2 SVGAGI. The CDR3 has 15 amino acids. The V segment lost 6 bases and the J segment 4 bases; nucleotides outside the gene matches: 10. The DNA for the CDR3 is TGTGCCAGCAGCCTATTGGGACAGGGTCGGTACGAGCAGTACTTC. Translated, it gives CASSLLGQGRYEQYF.

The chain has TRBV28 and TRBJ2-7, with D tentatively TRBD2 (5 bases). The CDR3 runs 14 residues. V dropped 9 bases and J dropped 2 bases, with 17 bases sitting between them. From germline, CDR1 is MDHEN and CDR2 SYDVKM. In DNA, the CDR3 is TGTGCCAGTTCCGGGATCATAACAGCCTACGAGCAGTACTTC. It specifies CASSGIITAYEQYF.

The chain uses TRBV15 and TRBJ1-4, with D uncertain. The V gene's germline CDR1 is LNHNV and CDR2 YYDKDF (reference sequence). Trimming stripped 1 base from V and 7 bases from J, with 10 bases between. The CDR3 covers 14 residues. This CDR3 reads CATSRAGVGEKLFF. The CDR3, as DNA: TGTGCCACCAGCAGAGCTGGGGTTGGTGAAAAACTGTTTTTT.

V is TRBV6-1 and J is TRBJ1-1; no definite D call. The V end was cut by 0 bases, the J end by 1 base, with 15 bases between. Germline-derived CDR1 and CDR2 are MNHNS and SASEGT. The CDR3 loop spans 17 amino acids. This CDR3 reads CASSEANRRVWNTEAFF. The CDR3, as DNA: TGTGCCAGCAGTGAAGCGAATAGGCGAGTCTGGAACACTGAAGCTTTCTTT.

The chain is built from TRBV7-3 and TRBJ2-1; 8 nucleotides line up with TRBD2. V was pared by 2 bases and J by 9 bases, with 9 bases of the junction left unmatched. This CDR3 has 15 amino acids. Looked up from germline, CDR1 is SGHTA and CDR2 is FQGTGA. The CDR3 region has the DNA TGTGCCAGCAGCTTATCTGGACTAGCAGAGGTTGAGCAGTTCTTC. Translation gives CASSLSGLAEVEQFF.

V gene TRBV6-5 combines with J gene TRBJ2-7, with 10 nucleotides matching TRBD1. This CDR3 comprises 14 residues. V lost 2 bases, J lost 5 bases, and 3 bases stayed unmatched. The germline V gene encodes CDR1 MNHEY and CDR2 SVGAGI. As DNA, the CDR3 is TGTGCCAGCAGTTACGACAGGGGGCACCACGAGCAGTACTTC. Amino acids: CASSYDRGHHEQYF.

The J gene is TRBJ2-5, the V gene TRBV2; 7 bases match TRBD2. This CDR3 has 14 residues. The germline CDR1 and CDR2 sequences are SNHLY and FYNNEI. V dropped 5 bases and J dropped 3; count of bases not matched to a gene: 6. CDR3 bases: TGTGCCAGCAGTCCTACCGGGACTAAAGAGACCCAGTACTTC. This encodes CASSPTGTKETQYF.

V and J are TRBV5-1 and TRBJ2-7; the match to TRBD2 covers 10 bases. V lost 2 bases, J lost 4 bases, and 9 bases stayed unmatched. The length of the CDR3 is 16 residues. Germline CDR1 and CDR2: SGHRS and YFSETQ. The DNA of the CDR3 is TGCGCCAGCAGCTTTTCCTCTAGCGGGAGCGGTTACGAGCAGTACTTC. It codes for CASSFSSSGSGYEQYF.

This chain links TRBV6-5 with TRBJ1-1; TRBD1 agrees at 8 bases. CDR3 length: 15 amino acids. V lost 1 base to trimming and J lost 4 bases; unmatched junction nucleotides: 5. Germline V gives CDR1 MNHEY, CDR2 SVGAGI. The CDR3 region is CASSYWGQEATEAFF. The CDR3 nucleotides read TGTGCCAGCAGTTACTGGGGACAGGAGGCCACTGAAGCTTTCTTT.

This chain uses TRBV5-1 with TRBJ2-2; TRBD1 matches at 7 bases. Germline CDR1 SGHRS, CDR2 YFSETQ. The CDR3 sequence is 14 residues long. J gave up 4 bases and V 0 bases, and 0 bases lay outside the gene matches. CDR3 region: CASSLEGATGELFF. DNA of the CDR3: TGCGCCAGCAGCTTGGAGGGGGCCACCGGGGAGCTGTTTTTT.

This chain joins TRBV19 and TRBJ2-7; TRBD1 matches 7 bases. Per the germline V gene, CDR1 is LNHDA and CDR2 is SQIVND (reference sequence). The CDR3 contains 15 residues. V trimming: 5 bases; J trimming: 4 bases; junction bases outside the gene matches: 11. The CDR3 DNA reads TGTGCCAGTAGTGTCAGGACAGGTCTTCGTTACGAGCAGTACTTC. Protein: CASSVRTGLRYEQYF.

The DNA of the CDR3 is TGTGCCAGTAGGTCGCAGGGGAGAGACGAGCAGTACTTC. As protein: CASRSQGRDEQYF. The chain recombines TRBV19 with TRBJ2-7, with D possibly being TRBD1 (6 bases). The V end was cut by 6 bases, the J end by 5 bases, with 14 bases between. Per the germline V gene, CDR1 is LNHDA and CDR2 is SQIVND (reference sequence). The CDR3 is 13 residues long.

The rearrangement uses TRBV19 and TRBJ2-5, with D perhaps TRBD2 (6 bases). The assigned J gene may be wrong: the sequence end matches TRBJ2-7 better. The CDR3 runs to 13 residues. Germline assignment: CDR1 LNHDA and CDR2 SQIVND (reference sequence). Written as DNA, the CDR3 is TGTGCCAGTAGTACGGGGGAAACCTACGAGCAGTACTTC. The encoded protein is CASSTGETYEQYF.

CDR3 nucleotides: TGTGCCAGCAGCTTAGCTCAGCTTTCAGATACGCAGTATTTT. Residues: CASSLAQLSDTQYF. The V call is TRBV11-3, the J call TRBJ2-3; D unresolved. Per germline, CDR1 SGHNT and CDR2 YENEEA. The CDR3 extends over 14 amino acids. V was cut by 1 base and J by 4 bases, with 9 bases left in between.

The CDR3 loop is CASRLHSGRAYEQYF. For the CDR3, the DNA is TGTGCCAGCAGGCTTCATAGCGGGAGAGCGTACGAGCAGTACTTC. The chain links TRBV7-2 to TRBJ2-7, with 9 bases fitting TRBD2. The ends lost 6 bases at V and 4 bases at J; junction bases unmatched: 10. CDR1 and CDR2 from the germline V gene are SGHTA and FQGNSA. This CDR3 is built from 15 residues.

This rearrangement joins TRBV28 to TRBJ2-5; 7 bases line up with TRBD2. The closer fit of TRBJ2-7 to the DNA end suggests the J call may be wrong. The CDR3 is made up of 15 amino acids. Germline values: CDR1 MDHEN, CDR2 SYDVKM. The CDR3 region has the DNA TGTGCCAGCCCCCCCCTCGGGCTAGCGGTGGACGAGCAGTACTTC. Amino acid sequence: CASPPLGLAVDEQYF.

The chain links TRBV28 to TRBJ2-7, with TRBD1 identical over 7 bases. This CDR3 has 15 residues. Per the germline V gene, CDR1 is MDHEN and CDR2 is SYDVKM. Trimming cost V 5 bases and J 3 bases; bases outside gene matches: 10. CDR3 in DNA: TGTGCCAGCAGTGGATTGGCAGGGGGTGTCTACGAGCAGTACTTC. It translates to CASSGLAGGVYEQYF.

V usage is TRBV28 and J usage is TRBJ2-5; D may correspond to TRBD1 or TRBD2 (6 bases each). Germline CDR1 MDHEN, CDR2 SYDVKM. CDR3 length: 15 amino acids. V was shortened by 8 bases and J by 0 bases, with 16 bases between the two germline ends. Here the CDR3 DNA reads TGTGCCAGCTCTGGGGGGCAGTGGAACCAAGAGACCCAGTACTTC. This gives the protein CASSGGQWNQETQYF. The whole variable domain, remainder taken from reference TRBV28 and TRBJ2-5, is DVKVTQSSRYLVKRTGEKVFLECVQDMDHENMFWYRQDPGLGLRLIYFSYDVKMKEKGDIPEGYSVSREKKERFSLILESASTNQTSMYLCASSGGQWNQETQYFGPGTRLLVL.